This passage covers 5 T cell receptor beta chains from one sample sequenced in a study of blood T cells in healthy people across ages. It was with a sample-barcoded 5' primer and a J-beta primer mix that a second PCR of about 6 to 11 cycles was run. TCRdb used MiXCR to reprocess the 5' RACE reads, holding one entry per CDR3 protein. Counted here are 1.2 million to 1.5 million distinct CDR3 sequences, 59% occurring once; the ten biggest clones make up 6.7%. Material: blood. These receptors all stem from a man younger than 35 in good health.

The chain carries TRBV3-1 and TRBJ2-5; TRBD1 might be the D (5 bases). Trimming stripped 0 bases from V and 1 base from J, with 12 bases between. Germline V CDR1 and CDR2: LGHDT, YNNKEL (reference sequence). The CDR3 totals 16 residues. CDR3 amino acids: CASSQEAGLSQETQYF. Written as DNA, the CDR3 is TGTGCCAGCAGCCAAGAAGCAGGGCTCAGCCAAGAGACCCAGTACTTC.

The CDR3: CASRGGRWPDTQYF. The CDR3 coding sequence is TGTGCCAGCCGGGGCGGCAGATGGCCAGATACGCAGTATTTT. J is TRBJ2-3 and V is TRBV6-5; either TRBD1 or TRBD2 may supply D (5 bases each). Between the trimmed V and J ends, which lost 8 bases and 4 bases, there was a span of 16 bases. Germline assignment: CDR1 MNHEY and CDR2 SVGAGI. The CDR3 consists of 14 residues.

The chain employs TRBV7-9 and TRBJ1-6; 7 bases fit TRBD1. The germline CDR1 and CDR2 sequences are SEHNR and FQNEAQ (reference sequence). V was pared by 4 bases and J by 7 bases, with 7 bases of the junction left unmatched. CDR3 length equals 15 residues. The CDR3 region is CASSSSTGSNSPLHF. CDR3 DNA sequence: TGTGCCAGCAGCTCCTCGACAGGGTCAAATTCACCCCTCCACTTT.

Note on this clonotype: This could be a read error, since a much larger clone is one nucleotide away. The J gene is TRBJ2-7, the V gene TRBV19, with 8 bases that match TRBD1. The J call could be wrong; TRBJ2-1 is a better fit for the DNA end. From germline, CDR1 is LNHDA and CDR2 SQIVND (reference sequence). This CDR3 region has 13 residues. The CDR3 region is CATSRDRSYEQFF. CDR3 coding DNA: TGTGCCACTTCCCGGGACAGGAGCTACGAGCAGTTCTTC.

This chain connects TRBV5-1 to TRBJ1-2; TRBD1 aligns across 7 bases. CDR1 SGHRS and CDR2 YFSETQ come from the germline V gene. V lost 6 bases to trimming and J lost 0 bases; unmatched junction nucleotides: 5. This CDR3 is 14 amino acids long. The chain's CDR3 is CASTRDRANYGYTF. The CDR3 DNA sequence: TGCGCCAGCACCCGGGACAGAGCTAACTATGGCTACACCTTC.